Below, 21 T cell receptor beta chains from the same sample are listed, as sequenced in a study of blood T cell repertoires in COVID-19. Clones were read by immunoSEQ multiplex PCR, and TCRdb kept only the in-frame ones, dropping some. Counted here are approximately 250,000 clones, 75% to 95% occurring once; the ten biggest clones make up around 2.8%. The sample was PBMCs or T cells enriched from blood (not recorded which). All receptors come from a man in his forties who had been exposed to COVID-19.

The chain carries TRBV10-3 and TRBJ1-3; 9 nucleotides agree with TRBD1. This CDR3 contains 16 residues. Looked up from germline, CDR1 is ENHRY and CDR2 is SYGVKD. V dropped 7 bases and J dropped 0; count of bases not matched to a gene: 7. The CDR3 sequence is CAIMGQGRSSGNTIYF. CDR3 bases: TGTGCCATCATGGGACAGGGACGATCCTCTGGAAACACCATATATTTT.

DNA of the CDR3: TGTGCCACCACGGCGGGAGAAGGAGAGAGTGACGAGCAGTACTTC. Translated, it gives CATTAGEGESDEQYF. The rearrangement uses TRBV4-2 and TRBJ2-7, with 7 bases aligning to TRBD2. Trimming took 10 bases from V and 5 from J; bases not matched to a gene: 17. The CDR3 runs to 15 residues. The germline gives CDR1 LGHNA, CDR2 YNFKEQ.

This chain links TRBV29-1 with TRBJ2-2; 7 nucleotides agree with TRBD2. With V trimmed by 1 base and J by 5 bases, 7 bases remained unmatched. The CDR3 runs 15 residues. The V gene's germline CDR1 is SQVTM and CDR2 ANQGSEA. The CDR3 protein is CSVEVSGAGTGELFF. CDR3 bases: TGCAGCGTTGAAGTGTCGGGAGCGGGGACCGGGGAGCTGTTTTTT.

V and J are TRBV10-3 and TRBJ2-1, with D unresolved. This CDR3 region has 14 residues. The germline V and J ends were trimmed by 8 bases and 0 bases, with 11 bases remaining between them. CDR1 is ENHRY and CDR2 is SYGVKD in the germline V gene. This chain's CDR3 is CAIGDTSSYNEQFF. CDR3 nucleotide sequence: TGTGCCATCGGCGACACGAGCTCCTACAATGAGCAGTTCTTC.

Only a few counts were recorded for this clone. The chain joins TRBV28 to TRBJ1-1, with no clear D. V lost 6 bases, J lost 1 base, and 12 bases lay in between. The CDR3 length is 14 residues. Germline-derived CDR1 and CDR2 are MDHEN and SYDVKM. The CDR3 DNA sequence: TGTGCCAGCAGCCTTGGGCCCCCGAACACTGAAGCTTTCTTT. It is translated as CASSLGPPNTEAFF.

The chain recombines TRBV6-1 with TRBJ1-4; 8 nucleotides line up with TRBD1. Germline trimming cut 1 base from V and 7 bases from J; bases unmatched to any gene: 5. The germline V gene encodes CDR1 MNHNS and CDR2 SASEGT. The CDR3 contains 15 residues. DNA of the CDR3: TGTGCCAGCAGTGAAGGGCAGGGGGCCAGTGAAAAACTGTTTTTT. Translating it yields CASSEGQGASEKLFF.

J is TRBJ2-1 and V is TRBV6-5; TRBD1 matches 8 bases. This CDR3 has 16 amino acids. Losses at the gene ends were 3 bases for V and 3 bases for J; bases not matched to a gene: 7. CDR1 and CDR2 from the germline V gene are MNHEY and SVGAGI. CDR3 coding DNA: TGTGCCAGCAGTTATTTACAGGGGGGAGACTACAATGAGCAGTTCTTC. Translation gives CASSYLQGGDYNEQFF.

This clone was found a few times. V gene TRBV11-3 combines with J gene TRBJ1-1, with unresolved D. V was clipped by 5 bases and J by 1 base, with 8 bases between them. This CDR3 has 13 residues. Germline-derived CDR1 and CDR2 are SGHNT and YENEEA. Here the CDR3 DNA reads TGTGCCAGCAGCCTTGGTAGGAACACTGAAGCTTTCTTT. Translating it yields CASSLGRNTEAFF.

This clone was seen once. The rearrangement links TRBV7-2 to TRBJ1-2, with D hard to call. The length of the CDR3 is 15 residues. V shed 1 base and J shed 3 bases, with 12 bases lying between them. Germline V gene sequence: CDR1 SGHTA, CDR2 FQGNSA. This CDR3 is CASSLVRGRDYGYTF. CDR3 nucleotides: TGTGCCAGCAGCTTAGTTCGGGGAAGAGACTATGGCTACACCTTC.

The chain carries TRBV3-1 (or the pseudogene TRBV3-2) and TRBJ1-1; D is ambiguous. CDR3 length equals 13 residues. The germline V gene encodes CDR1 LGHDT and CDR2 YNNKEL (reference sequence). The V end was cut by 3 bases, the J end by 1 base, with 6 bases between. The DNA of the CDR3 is TGTGCCAGCAGCCATCTAGAGAACACTGAAGCTTTCTTT. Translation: CASSHLENTEAFF.

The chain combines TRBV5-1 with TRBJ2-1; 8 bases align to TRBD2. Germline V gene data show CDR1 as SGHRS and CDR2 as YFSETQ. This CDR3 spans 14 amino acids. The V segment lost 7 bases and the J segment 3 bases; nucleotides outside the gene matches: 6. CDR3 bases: TGCGCCAGCGCCCGGCGGGGGGACTACAATGAGCAGTTCTTC. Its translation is CASARRGDYNEQFF.

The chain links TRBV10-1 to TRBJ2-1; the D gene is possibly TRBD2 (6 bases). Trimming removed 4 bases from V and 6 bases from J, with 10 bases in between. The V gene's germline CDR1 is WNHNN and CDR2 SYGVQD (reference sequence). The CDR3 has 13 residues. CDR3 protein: CASSVTRGNEQFF. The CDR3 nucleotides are TGCGCCAGCAGTGTGACTAGAGGCAATGAGCAGTTCTTC.

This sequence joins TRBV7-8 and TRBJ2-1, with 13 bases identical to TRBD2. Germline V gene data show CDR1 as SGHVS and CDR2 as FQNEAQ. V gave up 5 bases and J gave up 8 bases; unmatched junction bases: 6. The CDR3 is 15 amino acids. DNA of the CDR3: TGTGCCAGCAGCAAAGGGACTAGCGGGAAATATGAGCAGTTCTTC. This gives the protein CASSKGTSGKYEQFF.

The CDR3, as DNA: TGTGCCAGAAGCTTAGCCGGGACAGGGCACAATGAGCAGTTCTTC. It encodes CARSLAGTGHNEQFF. J is TRBJ2-1 and V is TRBV5-3; TRBD1 matches at 9 bases. TRBV5-3 has ORF status, its function being uncertain. This CDR3 has 15 amino acids. Germline trimming cut 2 bases from V and 5 bases from J; bases unmatched to any gene: 5.

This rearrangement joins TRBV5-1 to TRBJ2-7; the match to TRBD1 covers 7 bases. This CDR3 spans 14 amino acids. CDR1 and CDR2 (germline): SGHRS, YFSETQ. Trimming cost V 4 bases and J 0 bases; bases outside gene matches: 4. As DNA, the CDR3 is TGCGCCAGCAGCATGGGGGACAGCTCCTACGAGCAGTACTTC. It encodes CASSMGDSSYEQYF. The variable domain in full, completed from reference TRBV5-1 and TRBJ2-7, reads KAGVTQTPRYLIKTRGQQVTLSCSPISGHRSVSWYQQTPGQGLQFLFEYFSETQRNKGNFPGRFSGRQFSNSRSEMNVSTLELGDSALYLCASSMGDSSYEQYFGPGTRLTVT.

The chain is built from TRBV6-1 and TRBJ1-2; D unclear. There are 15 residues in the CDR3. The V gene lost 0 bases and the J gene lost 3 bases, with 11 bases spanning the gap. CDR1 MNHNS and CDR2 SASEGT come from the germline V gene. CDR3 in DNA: TGTGCCAGCAGTGAAGCGTCGCCAGTCTACTATGGCTACACCTTC. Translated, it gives CASSEASPVYYGYTF.

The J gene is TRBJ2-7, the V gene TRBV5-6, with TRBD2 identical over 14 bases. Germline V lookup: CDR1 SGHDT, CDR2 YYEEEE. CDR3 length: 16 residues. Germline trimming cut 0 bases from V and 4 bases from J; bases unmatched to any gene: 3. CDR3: CASSLGTSGRLYEQYF. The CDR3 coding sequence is TGTGCCAGCAGCTTGGGGACTAGCGGGAGGCTATACGAGCAGTACTTC.

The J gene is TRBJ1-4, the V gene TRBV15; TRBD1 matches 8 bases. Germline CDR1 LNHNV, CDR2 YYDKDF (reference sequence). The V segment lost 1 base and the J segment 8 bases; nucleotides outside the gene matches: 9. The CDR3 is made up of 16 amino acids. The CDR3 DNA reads TGTGCCACCAGCAGAGGGATCGGACAGGGTGGCGAAAAACTGTTTTTT. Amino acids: CATSRGIGQGGEKLFF.

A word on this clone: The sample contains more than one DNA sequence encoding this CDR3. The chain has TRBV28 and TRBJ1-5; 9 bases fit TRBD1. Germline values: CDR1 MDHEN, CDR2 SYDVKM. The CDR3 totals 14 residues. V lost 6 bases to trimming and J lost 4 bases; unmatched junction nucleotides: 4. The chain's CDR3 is CASRQGQGNQPQHF. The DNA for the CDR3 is TGTGCCAGCAGGCAAGGACAGGGGAATCAGCCCCAGCATTTT.

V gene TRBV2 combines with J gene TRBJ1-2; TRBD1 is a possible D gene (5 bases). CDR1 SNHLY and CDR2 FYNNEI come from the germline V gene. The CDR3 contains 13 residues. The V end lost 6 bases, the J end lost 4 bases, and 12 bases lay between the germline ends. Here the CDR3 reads CASREGLTYGYTF. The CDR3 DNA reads TGTGCCAGCAGGGAGGGACTTACCTATGGCTACACCTTC.

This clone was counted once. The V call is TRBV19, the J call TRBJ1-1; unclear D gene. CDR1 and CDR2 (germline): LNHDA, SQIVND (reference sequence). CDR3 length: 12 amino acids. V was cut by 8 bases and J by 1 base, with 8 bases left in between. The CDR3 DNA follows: TGTGCCAGTCGGCCAGGGAACACTGAAGCTTTCTTT. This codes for CASRPGNTEAFF.